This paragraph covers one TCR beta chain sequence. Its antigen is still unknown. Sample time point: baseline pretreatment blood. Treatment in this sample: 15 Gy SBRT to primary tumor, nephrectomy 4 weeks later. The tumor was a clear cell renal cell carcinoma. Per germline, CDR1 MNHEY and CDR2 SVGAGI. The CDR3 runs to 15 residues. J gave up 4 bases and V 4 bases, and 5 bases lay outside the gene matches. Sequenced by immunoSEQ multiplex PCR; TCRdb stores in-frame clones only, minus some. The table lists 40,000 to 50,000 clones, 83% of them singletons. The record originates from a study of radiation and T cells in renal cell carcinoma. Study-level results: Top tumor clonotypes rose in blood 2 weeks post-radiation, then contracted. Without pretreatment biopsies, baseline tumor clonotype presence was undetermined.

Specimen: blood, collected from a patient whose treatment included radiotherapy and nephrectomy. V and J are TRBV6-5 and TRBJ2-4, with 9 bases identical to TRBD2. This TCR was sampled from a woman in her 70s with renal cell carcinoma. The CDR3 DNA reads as TGTGCCAGCAGTTGGGAAGCGGGAGGTAAAAACATTCAGTACTTC. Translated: CASSWEAGGKNIQYF.